This is a list of T cell receptor beta chains from one sample in a study of shared T cell receptors in the human thymus. The method was immunoSEQ multiplex PCR; TCRdb's version includes in-frame clones alone and lacks a portion of them. The repertoire has 600,000 to 900,000 clones, 70% to 90% of them found once; the top ten carry roughly 0.01%. The sample also formed part of further work on human thymus T cells.

The sample comprised thymocytes. Every receptor here comes from a girl less than two years old with a congenital heart defect. CDR3s include the opening cysteine and the closing phenylalanine or tryptophan. The D gene is left open where the match is weak. A clone size is listed for some rows: how often the clone was seen (once, few, many), or a class if it is expanded.

J,V,length,size,D,CDR3,DNA
TRBJ1-2,TRBV28,13,.,.,CASSLWGFGGYTF,TGTGCCAGCAGTTTGTGGGGCTTTGGAGGCTACACCTTC
TRBJ1-1,TRBV5-6,12,few,.,CASSFSGPEAFF,TGTGCCAGCAGCTTTAGTGGGCCTGAAGCTTTCTTT
TRBJ2-3,TRBV6-1,14,.,.,CASSCEKSTDTQYF,TGTGCCAGCAGTTGCGAGAAGAGCACAGATACGCAGTATTTT
TRBJ1-2,TRBV28,13,.,TRBD1,CASSFGQGHGYTF,TGTGCCAGCAGTTTCGGACAGGGTCATGGCTACACCTTC
TRBJ2-7,TRBV27,14,.,TRBD1,CASSPAGQGEEQYF,TGTGCCAGCAGTCCAGCAGGACAGGGTGAAGAGCAGTACTTC
TRBJ1-6,TRBV27,14,.,TRBD1,CASSLRTGVSPLHF,TGTGCCAGCAGTCTACGGACAGGAGTATCACCCCTCCACTTT
TRBJ2-3,TRBV5-1,15,.,.,CASSFRDGSTDTQYF,TGCGCCAGCAGCTTCAGGGATGGAAGCACAGATACGCAGTATTTT
TRBJ2-1,TRBV15,15,.,TRBD2,CATSSYSGGYNEQFF,TGTGCCACCAGCAGTTATAGCGGGGGTTACAATGAGCAGTTCTTC
TRBJ1-1,TRBV27,15,.,TRBD1,CASGDRRIGGTEAFF,TGTGCCAGTGGGGACAGGAGGATAGGGGGGACTGAAGCTTTCTTT
TRBJ1-5,TRBV5-4,16,.,.,CASSLVQRHSNQPQHF,TGTGCCAGCAGCTTGGTGCAGCGGCATAGCAATCAGCCCCAGCATTTT
TRBJ1-2,TRBV10-1,13,once,.,CASSETSYYGYTF,TGCGCCAGCAGTGAGACTTCGTACTATGGCTACACCTTC
TRBJ1-2,TRBV29-1,12,.,.,CSVDHEGYGYTF,TGCAGCGTGGATCATGAGGGCTATGGCTACACCTTC
TRBJ2-1,TRBV6-5,16,.,.,CASSYSPSGPYNEQFF,TGTGCCAGCAGTTACTCCCCAAGCGGACCTTACAATGAGCAGTTCTTC
TRBJ2-7,TRBV27,15,.,.,CASSFYGGGLYEQYF,TGTGCCAGCAGTTTTTATGGCGGGGGCCTCTACGAGCAGTACTTC
TRBJ1-6,TRBV27,15,.,.,CASSLYPGRGSPLHF,TGTGCCAGCAGTTTATACCCCGGACGGGGATCACCCCTCCACTTT
TRBJ2-5,TRBV5-6,13,.,.,CASSLTLAETQYF,TGTGCCAGCAGCTTGACCCTAGCAGAGACCCAGTACTTC
TRBJ2-3,TRBV29-1,18,.,TRBD2,CSVEVVFQRGLYTDTQYF,TGCAGCGTTGAAGTGGTCTTTCAGCGGGGGCTATACACAGATACGCAGTATTTT
TRBJ1-3,TRBV9,15,.,TRBD1,CASTGQGDSGNTIYF,TGTGCCAGCACGGGACAGGGGGACTCTGGAAACACCATATATTTT
TRBJ2-1,TRBV6-6,16,.,TRBD2,CASSYSKTSGGCEQFF,TGTGCCAGCAGTTACTCTAAGACTAGCGGGGGGTGTGAGCAGTTCTTC
TRBJ1-1,TRBV4-1,16,few,.,CASSQVGGGNLTEAFF,TGCGCCAGCAGCCAAGTAGGGGGGGGGAATCTCACTGAAGCTTTCTTT
TRBJ2-7,TRBV6-5,14,.,.,CASSYVGSSYEQYF,TGTGCCAGCAGTTACGTCGGGTCATCCTACGAGCAGTACTTC
TRBJ2-1,TRBV7-2,16,.,TRBD2,CASTLGVAGVADEQFF,TGTGCCAGCACCCTGGGGGTAGCGGGGGTCGCGGATGAGCAGTTCTTC
TRBJ1-3,TRBV11-2,18,.,TRBD1,CASSLLGQGGPSGNTIYF,TGTGCCAGCAGCCTACTCGGGCAGGGGGGACCCTCTGGAAACACCATATATTTT
TRBJ2-7,TRBV9,14,.,TRBD2,CASSVASGDHEQYF,TGTGCCAGCAGCGTAGCCAGCGGGGACCACGAGCAGTACTTC
TRBJ2-7,TRBV30,11,.,TRBD1,CAWSMKGQIEF,TGTGCCTGGAGTATGAAGGGACAGATCGAATTT
TRBJ1-1,TRBV5-1,13,.,.,CASSLRGNTEAFF,TGCGCCAGCAGCTTGCGAGGTAACACTGAAGCTTTCTTT